Below, 14 T cell receptor beta chains from the same sample are listed, as sequenced in a study of cytotoxic CD8 clonotypes in ibrutinib-treated CLL. The table came from immunoSEQ multiplex PCR; TCRdb's copy has only in-frame clones and leaves some out. The profile covers 35,000 to 45,000 clones, with about half appearing a single time and approximately 17% taken by the ten largest. The sample in question was PBMCs, obtained before ibrutinib treatment. The receptor source for this set is a human donor with chronic lymphocytic leukemia.

By share, this clone counts as medium-sized. This chain links TRBV6-5 with TRBJ2-1, with D maybe TRBD1 (5 bases). The V gene lost 4 bases and the J gene lost 9 bases, with 16 bases spanning the gap. This CDR3 is built from 14 residues. The V gene's germline CDR1 is MNHEY and CDR2 SVGAGI. The DNA of the CDR3 is TGTGCCAGCAGTTCTCAAAGTTTTAGGGGTGAGCAGTTCTTC. Its translation is CASSSQSFRGEQFF.

This clone was detected a few times. The V gene is TRBV6-6, the J gene TRBJ1-2; TRBD1 is a possible D gene (6 bases). Germline V gives CDR1 MNHNY, CDR2 SVGAGI (reference sequence). This CDR3 has 12 residues. The CDR3 coding sequence is TGTGTTGTGGGGGGGCCCCACTATGGCTACACCTTC. Translated: CVVGGPHYGYTF.

This clone was counted a few times. The chain combines TRBV5-1 with TRBJ2-7; no firm D call. The CDR3 has 13 amino acids. Germline CDR1 SGHRS, CDR2 YFSETQ. The V end lost 0 bases, the J end lost 3 bases, and 7 bases lay between the germline ends. Written as DNA, the CDR3 is TGCGCCAGCAGCTTGGCCTGGGACTACGAGCAGTACTTC. Translated: CASSLAWDYEQYF.

A few counts support this clone. The V gene is TRBV5-1, the J gene TRBJ2-3, with a tentative D call TRBD2 (5 bases). This CDR3 has 15 amino acids. Germline lookup yields CDR1 SGHRS and CDR2 YFSETQ. V was trimmed by 3 bases and J by 2 bases, leaving 13 bases between them. The CDR3 DNA sequence: TGCGCCAGCAGCTCCCCGGGATTTGACACAGATACGCAGTATTTT. Translation: CASSSPGFDTDTQYF.

The V and J genes are TRBV11-2 and TRBJ1-1; D unclear. Germline-derived CDR1 and CDR2 are SGHAT and FQNNGV. This CDR3 region has 15 residues. Trimming took off 4 bases at V and 4 bases at J, with 16 bases between the two ends. The CDR3 is CASSYDTQEGTEAFF. DNA for the CDR3: TGTGCCAGCAGCTACGACACGCAGGAGGGCACTGAAGCTTTCTTT.

This clone was detected a few times. The chain joins TRBV19 to TRBJ1-1; 7 nucleotides match TRBD1. The V segment lost 6 bases and the J segment 7 bases; nucleotides outside the gene matches: 20. The CDR3 covers 17 residues. CDR1 is LNHDA and CDR2 is SQIVND in the germline V gene (reference sequence). The CDR3: CASSTSTKPGQHIEAFF. As DNA, the CDR3 is TGTGCCAGTAGCACAAGTACAAAACCGGGACAGCACATTGAAGCTTTCTTT.

This chain joins TRBV7-8 and TRBJ1-1; the D gene is possibly TRBD1 (6 bases). The V gene's germline CDR1 is SGHVS and CDR2 FQNEAQ. The V end was cut by 2 bases, the J end by 6 bases, with 10 bases between. The CDR3 runs 13 residues. Here the CDR3 DNA reads TGTGCCAGCAGCTTACCAGGGGCGGCTGAAGCTTTCTTT. Its translation is CASSLPGAAEAFF.

This chain links TRBV4-1 with TRBJ2-1; TRBD2 agrees at 8 bases. V shed 2 bases and J 4 bases; nucleotides not matched to a gene: 10. The germline V gene encodes CDR1 MGHRA and CDR2 YSYEKL. The CDR3 runs to 17 residues. In DNA, the CDR3 is TGCGCCAGCAGCCAATTGCGAAGCGGGGGCGCGTACAATGAGCAGTTCTTC. Translating gives CASSQLRSGGAYNEQFF.

This clone was detected only a few times. The chain recombines TRBV9 with TRBJ1-2, with D maybe TRBD1 (5 bases). The length of the CDR3 is 14 residues. Trimming removed 5 bases from V and 2 bases from J, with 13 bases in between. Germline V gene sequence: CDR1 SGDLS, CDR2 YYNGEE. The CDR3 nucleotides read TGTGCCAGCAGGGCTCAGGGAAACAACTATGGCTACACCTTC. Protein: CASRAQGNNYGYTF.

The rearrangement links TRBV6-1 to TRBJ1-1; tentatively, D is TRBD1 (5 bases). Germline CDR1 MNHNS, CDR2 SASEGT. The CDR3 runs 13 residues. V was clipped by 6 bases and J by 3 bases, with 11 bases between them. The CDR3 DNA follows: TGTGCCAGCAGCAGGGTAGGAGACACTGAAGCTTTCTTT. It codes for CASSRVGDTEAFF.

The chain recombines TRBV28 with TRBJ1-3, with D tentatively TRBD1 (5 bases). V was clipped by 2 bases and J by 3 bases, with 14 bases between them. The CDR3 loop spans 16 amino acids. Germline V gene lookup returns CDR1 MDHEN and CDR2 SYDVKM. The CDR3 DNA sequence: TGTGCCAGCAGTTTAGGTAGGGGACTAGTTGGAAACACCATATATTTT. Its translation: CASSLGRGLVGNTIYF. The whole variable domain, filled in from reference TRBV28 and TRBJ1-3, reads DVKVTQSSRYLVKRTGEKVFLECVQDMDHENMFWYRQDPGLGLRLIYFSYDVKMKEKGDIPEGYSVSREKKERFSLILESASTNQTSMYLCASSLGRGLVGNTIYFGEGSWLTVV.

The genes are TRBV6-1 and TRBJ2-1; D may be TRBD2 (6 bases). Per the germline V gene, CDR1 is MNHNS and CDR2 is SASEGT. The CDR3 extends over 13 amino acids. The V gene lost 6 bases and the J gene lost 7 bases, with 13 bases spanning the gap. The CDR3 coding sequence is TGTGCCAGCAGCGGAGGGTATCAGAATGAGCAGTTCTTC. This codes for CASSGGYQNEQFF.

This chain connects TRBV27 to TRBJ2-1; D remains unclear. The CDR3 is 12 residues long. CDR1 MNHEY and CDR2 SMNVEV come from the germline V gene (reference sequence). V dropped 3 bases and J dropped 9 bases, with 9 bases sitting between them. CDR3 in DNA: TGTGCCAGCAGTTTCACGCGTGGTGAGCAGTTCTTC. It codes for CASSFTRGEQFF.

The chain has TRBV19 and TRBJ1-5, with 10 bases that match TRBD1. With V trimmed by 5 bases and J by 5 bases, 9 bases remained unmatched. The germline V gene encodes CDR1 LNHDA and CDR2 SQIVND (reference sequence). The CDR3 covers 16 residues. In DNA, the CDR3 is TGTGCCAGTAGTGGTCGGACAGGGGGATTCGATCAGCCCCAGCATTTT. It encodes CASSGRTGGFDQPQHF.